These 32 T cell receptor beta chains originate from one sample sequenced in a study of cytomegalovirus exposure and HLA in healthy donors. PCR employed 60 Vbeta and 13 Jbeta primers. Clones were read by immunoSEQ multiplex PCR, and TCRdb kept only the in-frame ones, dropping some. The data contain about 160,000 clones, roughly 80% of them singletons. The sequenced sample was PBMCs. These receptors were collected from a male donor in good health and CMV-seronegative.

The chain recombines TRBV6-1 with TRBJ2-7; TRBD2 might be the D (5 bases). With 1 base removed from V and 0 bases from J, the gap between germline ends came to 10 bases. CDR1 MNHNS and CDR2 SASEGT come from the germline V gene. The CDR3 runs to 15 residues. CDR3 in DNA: TGTGCCAGCAGTGAAGGTATGAGGGTCTCCTACGAGCAGTACTTC. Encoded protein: CASSEGMRVSYEQYF.

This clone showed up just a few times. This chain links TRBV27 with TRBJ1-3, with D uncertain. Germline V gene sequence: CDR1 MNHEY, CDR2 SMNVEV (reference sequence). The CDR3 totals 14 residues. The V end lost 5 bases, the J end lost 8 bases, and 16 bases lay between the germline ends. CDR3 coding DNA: TGTGCCAGCAGTCCTCGGTCCGGGAAGGACACCATATATTTT. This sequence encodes CASSPRSGKDTIYF.

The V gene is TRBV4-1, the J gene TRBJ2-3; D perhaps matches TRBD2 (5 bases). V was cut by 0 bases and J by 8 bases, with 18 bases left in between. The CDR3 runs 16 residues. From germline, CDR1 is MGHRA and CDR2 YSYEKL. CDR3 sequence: CASSQDPGSQGFTQYF. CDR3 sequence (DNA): TGCGCCAGCAGCCAAGATCCGGGGTCCCAAGGATTTACGCAGTATTTT.

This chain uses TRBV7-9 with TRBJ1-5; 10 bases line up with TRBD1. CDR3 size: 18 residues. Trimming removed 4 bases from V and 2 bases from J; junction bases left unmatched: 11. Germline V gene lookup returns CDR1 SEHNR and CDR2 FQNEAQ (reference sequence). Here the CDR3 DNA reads TGTGCCAGCAGCTGGGGACAGGGGATTAACTTGGGCAATCAGCCCCAGCATTTT. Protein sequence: CASSWGQGINLGNQPQHF. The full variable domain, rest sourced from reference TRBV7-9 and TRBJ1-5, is DTGVSQNPRHKITKRGQNVTFRCDPISEHNRLYWYRQTLGQGPEFLTYFQNEAQLEKSRLLSDRFSAERPKGSFSTLEIQRTEQGDSAMYLCASSWGQGINLGNQPQHFGDGTRLSIL.

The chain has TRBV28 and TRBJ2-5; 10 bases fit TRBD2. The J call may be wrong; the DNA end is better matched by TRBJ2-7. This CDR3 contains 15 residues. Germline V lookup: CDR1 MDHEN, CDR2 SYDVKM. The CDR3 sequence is CASRTGASGSYEQYF. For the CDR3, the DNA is TGTGCCAGCAGAACTGGGGCTAGCGGGAGCTACGAGCAGTACTTC.

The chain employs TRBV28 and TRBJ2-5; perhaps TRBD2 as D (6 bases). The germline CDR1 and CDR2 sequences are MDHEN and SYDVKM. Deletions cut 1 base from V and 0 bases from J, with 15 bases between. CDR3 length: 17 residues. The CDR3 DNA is TGTGCCAGCAGTTTATCCGCCGCGGGGAGGCACCAAGAGACCCAGTACTTC. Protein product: CASSLSAAGRHQETQYF.

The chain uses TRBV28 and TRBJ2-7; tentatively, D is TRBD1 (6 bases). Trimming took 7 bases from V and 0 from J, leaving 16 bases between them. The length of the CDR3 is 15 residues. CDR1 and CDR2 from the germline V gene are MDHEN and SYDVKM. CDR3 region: CASKSSRDTSYEQYF. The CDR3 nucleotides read TGTGCCAGCAAGTCTTCCCGGGACACCTCCTACGAGCAGTACTTC.

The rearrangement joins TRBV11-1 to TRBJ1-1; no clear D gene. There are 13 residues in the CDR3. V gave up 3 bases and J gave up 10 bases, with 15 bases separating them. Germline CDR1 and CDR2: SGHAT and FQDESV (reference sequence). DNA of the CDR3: TGTGCCAGCAGCTTGCGTAGGTCACCGGGAGCTTTCTTT. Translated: CASSLRRSPGAFF.

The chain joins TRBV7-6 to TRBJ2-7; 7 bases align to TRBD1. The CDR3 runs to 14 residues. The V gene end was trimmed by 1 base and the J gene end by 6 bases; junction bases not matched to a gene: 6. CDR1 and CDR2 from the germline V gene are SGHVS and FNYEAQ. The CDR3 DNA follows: TGTGCCAGCAGCTTAGGAGGGGGCACCGGCGAGCAGTACTTC. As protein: CASSLGGGTGEQYF.

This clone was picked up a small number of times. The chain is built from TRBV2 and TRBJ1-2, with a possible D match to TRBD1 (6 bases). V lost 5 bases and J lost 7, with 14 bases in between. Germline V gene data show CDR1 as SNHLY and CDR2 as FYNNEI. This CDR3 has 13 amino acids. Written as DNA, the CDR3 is TGTGCCAGCAGTAAGGGGGGGGAGACTGGCTACACCTTC. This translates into CASSKGGETGYTF.

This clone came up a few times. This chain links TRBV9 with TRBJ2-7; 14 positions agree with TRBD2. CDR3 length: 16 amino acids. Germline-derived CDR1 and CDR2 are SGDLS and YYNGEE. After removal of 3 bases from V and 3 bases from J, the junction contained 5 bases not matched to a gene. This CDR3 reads CASSAGLAGVGYEQYF. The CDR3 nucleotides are TGTGCCAGCAGCGCGGGACTAGCGGGAGTAGGCTACGAGCAGTACTTC.

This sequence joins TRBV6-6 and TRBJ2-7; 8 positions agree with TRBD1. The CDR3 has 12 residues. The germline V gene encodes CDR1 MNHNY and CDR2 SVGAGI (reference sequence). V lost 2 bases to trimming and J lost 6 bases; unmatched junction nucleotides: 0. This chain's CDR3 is CASSYQGAEQYF. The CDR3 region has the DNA TGTGCCAGCAGTTACCAGGGGGCCGAGCAGTACTTC.

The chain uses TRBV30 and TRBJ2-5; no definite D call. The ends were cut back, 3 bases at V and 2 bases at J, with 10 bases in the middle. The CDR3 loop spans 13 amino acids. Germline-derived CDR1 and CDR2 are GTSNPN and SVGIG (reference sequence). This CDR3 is CAWRRSAQETQYF. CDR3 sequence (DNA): TGTGCCTGGAGGAGGAGTGCACAAGAGACCCAGTACTTC.

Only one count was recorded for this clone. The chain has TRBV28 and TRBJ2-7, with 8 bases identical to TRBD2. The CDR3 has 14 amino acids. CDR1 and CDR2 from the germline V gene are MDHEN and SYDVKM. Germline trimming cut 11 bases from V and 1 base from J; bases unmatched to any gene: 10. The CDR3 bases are TGTGCCCATAGCGGCGGCGGGGGGTCCTACGAGCAGTACTTC. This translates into CAHSGGGGSYEQYF.

This CDR3 is CASSITGGETQYF. Written as DNA, the CDR3 is TGTGCCAGCAGTATCACAGGGGGAGAGACCCAGTACTTC. The chain uses TRBV2 and TRBJ2-5, with 8 bases matching TRBD1. Germline V gene data show CDR1 as SNHLY and CDR2 as FYNNEI. The V gene end was trimmed by 5 bases and the J gene end by 4 bases; junction bases not matched to a gene: 3. CDR3 size: 13 residues.

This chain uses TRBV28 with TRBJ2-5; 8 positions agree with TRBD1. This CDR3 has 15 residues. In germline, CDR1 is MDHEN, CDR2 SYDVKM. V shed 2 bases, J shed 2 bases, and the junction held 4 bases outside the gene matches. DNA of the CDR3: TGTGCCAGCAGTTTAAGGACAGGGTGGCAAGAGACCCAGTACTTC. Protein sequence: CASSLRTGWQETQYF.

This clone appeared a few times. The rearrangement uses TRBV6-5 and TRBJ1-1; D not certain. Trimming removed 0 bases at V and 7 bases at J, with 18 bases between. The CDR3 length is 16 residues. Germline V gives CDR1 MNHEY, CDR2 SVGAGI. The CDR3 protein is CASSYSIQFKSDEAFF. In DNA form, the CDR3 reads TGTGCCAGCAGTTACTCGATCCAGTTCAAGTCAGATGAAGCTTTCTTT.

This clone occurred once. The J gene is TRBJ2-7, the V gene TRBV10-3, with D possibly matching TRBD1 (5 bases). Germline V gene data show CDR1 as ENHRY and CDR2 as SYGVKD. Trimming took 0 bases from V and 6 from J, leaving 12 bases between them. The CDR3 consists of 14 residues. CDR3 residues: CAISESTEAAEQYF. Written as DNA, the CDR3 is TGTGCCATCAGTGAGTCGACAGAGGCCGCCGAGCAGTACTTC.

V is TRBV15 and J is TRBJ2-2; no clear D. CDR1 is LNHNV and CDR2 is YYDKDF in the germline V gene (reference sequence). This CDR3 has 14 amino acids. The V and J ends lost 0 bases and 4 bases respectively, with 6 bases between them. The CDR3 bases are TGTGCCACCAGCAGAGATGGTAGCACCGGGGAGCTGTTTTTT. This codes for CATSRDGSTGELFF.

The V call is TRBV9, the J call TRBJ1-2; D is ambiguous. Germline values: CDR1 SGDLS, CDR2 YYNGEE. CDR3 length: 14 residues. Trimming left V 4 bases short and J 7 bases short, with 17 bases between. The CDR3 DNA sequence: TGTGCCAGCAGCCCTGGACCGGAGGTTGGTGGCTACACCTTC. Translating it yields CASSPGPEVGGYTF.

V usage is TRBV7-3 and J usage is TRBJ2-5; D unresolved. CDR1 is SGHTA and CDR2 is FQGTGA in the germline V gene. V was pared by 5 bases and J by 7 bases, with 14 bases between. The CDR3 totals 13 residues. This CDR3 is CASSIGAPGTQYF. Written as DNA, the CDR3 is TGTGCCAGCAGCATTGGTGCCCCGGGGACCCAGTACTTC.

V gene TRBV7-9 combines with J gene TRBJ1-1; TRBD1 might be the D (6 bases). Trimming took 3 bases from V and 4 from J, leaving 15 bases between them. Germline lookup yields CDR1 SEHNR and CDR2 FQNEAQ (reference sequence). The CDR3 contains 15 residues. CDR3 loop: CASSLGWGGGTEAFF. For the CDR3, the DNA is TGTGCCAGCAGCTTGGGATGGGGAGGGGGCACTGAAGCTTTCTTT.

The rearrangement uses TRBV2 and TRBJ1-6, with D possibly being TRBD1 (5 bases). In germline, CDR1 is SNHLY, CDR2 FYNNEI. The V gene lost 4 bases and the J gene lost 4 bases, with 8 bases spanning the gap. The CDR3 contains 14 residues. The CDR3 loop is CASSARTYNSPLHF. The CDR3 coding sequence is TGTGCCAGCAGTGCACGGACATATAATTCACCCCTCCACTTT.

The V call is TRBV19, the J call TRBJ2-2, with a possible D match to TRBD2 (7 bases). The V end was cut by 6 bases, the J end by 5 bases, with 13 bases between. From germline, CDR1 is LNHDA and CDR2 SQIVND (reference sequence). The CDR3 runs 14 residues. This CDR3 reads CASRRGGPTGELFF. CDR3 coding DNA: TGTGCCAGTAGGAGGGGGGGCCCAACCGGGGAGCTGTTTTTT.

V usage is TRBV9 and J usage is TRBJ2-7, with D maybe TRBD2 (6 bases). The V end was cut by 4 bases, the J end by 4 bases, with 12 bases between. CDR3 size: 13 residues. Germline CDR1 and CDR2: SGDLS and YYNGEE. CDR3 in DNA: TGTGCCAGCAGCCGGGACTTCTCTTACGAGCAGTACTTC. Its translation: CASSRDFSYEQYF.

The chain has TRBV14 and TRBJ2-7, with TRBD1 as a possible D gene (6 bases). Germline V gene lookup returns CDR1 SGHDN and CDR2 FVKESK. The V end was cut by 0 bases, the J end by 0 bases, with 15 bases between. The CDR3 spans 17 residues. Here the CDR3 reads CASSQDKVWTDSYEQYF. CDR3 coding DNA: TGTGCCAGCAGCCAAGACAAAGTTTGGACAGACTCCTACGAGCAGTACTTC.

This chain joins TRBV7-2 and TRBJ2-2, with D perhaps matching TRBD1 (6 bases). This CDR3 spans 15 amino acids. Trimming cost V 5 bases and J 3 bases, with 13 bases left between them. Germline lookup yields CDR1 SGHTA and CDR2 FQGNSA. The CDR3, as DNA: TGTGCCAGCAGCCTACCGGACAGATACACCGGGGAGCTGTTTTTT. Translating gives CASSLPDRYTGELFF.

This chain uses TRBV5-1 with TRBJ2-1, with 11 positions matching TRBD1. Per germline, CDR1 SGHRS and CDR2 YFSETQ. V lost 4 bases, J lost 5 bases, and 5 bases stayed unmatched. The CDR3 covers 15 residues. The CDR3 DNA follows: TGCGCCAGCAGCCGGGACAGGGGGGTTAACAATGAGCAGTTCTTC. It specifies CASSRDRGVNNEQFF. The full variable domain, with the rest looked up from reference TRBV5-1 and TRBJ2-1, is KAGVTQTPRYLIKTRGQQVTLSCSPISGHRSVSWYQQTPGQGLQFLFEYFSETQRNKGNFPGRFSGRQFSNSRSEMNVSTLELGDSALYLCASSRDRGVNNEQFFGPGTRLTVL.

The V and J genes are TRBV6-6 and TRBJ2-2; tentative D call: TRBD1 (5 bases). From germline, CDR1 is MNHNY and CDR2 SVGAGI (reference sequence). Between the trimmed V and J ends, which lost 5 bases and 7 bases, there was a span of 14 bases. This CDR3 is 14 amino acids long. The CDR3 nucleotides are TGTGCCAGCAGTACCAAAGGGGTTGTCGGGGAGCTGTTTTTT. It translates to CASSTKGVVGELFF.

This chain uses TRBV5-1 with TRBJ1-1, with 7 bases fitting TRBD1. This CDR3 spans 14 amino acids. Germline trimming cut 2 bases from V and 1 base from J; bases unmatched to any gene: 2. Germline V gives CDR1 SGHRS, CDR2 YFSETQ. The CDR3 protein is CASSLGGRNTEAFF. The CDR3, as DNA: TGCGCCAGCAGCTTAGGGGGCAGGAACACTGAAGCTTTCTTT. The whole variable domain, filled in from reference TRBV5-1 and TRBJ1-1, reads KAGVTQTPRYLIKTRGQQVTLSCSPISGHRSVSWYQQTPGQGLQFLFEYFSETQRNKGNFPGRFSGRQFSNSRSEMNVSTLELGDSALYLCASSLGGRNTEAFFGQGTRLTVV.

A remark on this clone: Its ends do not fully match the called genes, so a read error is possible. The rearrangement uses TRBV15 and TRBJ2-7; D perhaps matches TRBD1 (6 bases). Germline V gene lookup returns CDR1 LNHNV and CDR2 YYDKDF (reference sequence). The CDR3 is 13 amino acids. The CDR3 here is CATSRRDTDPAIF. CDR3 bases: TGTGCCACCAGCAGACGGGACACCGACCCAGCAATCTTC.

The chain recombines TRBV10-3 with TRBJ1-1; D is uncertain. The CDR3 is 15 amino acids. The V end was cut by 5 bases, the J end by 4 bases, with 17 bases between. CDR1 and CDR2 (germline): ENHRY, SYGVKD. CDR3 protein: CAISQNTASGTEAFF. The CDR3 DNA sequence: TGTGCCATCAGTCAAAACACCGCCAGTGGCACTGAAGCTTTCTTT.